This is a list of T cell receptor beta chains from one sample in a study of shared clonotypes between healthy human individuals. Data came from immunoSEQ multiplex PCR; TCRdb stores just in-frame clones and leaves some out. This table holds around 2,000,000 clones, around 96% found once. Sequencing was performed on naive CD8+ T cells sorted from blood. Receptor source: a man between 18 and 29 years old in good health. The CDR3 runs from the conserved cysteine through the conserved F or W. The D gene is left open where the match is weak. Expanded clones are given a class, and other clones once, few, many or no size at all.

.	TRBV7-2	.	TRBJ2-7	TGTGCCAGCAGCCTTGGCGGTGGCAGTTACGAGCAGTACTTC	CASSLGGGSYEQYF
.	TRBV19	once	TRBJ1-6	TGTGCCAGCTCGGACACGACGAATTCACCCCTCCACTTT	CASSDTTNSPLHF
.	TRBV13	.	TRBJ1-1	TGTGCCAGCAGCTCCATGTGGGAGGGAGAAGCTTTCTTT	CASSSMWEGEAFF
TRBD2	TRBV29-1	.	TRBJ2-1	TGCAGCGTCTACCCTAGCGGGATTCCGAGCGATGAGCAGTTCTTC	CSVYPSGIPSDEQFF
TRBD1	TRBV27	.	TRBJ2-6	TGTGCCAGCAGTTTATCGGGGACAGGGGGGGGCGGGGCCAACGTCCTGACTTTC	CASSLSGTGGGGANVLTF
.	TRBV20-1	.	TRBJ1-4	TGCAGTGCTAGAAATAATGAAAAACTGTTTTTT	CSARNNEKLFF
TRBD1	TRBV11-2	.	TRBJ1-6	TGTGCCAGCAGCTTAGAACCGGGACAGGGGAGTAATTCACCCCTCCACTTT	CASSLEPGQGSNSPLHF
.	TRBV30	.	TRBJ2-1	TGTGCCTGGAGCGGAGACGGTCTATACAATGAGCAGTTCTTC	CAWSGDGLYNEQFF
.	TRBV19	.	TRBJ1-2	TGTGCCAGTAGTATAGAGGCAGGTATCAACTATGGCTACACCTTC	CASSIEAGINYGYTF
.	TRBV7-9	.	TRBJ1-5	TGTGCCAGCAGCTTACCGGGGGTAAATCAGCCCCAGCATTTT	CASSLPGVNQPQHF
TRBD1	TRBV28	.	TRBJ2-7	TGTGCCAGCAGTTTAACAGGGGTCTGGTGGGAGCAGTACTTC	CASSLTGVWWEQYF
.	TRBV15	.	TRBJ2-3	TGTGCCACCGTGGACGGGTACACAGATACGCAGTATTTT	CATVDGYTDTQYF
.	TRBV15	.	TRBJ1-2	TGTGCCACCAGCGATGAACGGGAAAACTATGGCTACACCTTC	CATSDERENYGYTF
.	TRBV5-5	.	TRBJ1-6	TGTGCCAGCAGCTTGTACGTGAGTCCACCCCTCCACTTT	CASSLYVSPPLHF
TRBD1	TRBV5-6	.	TRBJ2-7	TGTGCCAGCAGCTTCCCGACAGGGTCCTACGAGCAGTACTTC	CASSFPTGSYEQYF
.	TRBV14	.	TRBJ2-3	TGTGCCAGCAGCCTGACACAGGGAGATACGCAGTATTTT	CASSLTQGDTQYF
TRBD1	TRBV27	.	TRBJ2-1	TGTGCCAGCAGTTTTATGGGGGTACGGACAGGCTACAATGAGCAGTTCTTC	CASSFMGVRTGYNEQFF
.	TRBV2	.	TRBJ2-3	TGTGCCAGCAGTGAAGCGTACGCAGGTTGGCCAGATACGCAGTATTTT	CASSEAYAGWPDTQYF
.	TRBV7-9	.	TRBJ2-3	TGTGCCAGCAGCTTAGAAGGAGGGGGCCCCACAGATACGCAGTATTTT	CASSLEGGGPTDTQYF
TRBD1	TRBV18	.	TRBJ1-5	TGTGCCAGCTCACCTGGGACAGTGAATCAGCCCCAGCATTTT	CASSPGTVNQPQHF
.	TRBV7-6	.	TRBJ2-7	TGTGCCAGCAGCTTTGGAAGACCCCCCTACGAGCAGTACTTC	CASSFGRPPYEQYF
.	TRBV6-1	.	TRBJ2-7	TGTGCCAGCAGTGTACCGACAGCCTCCTCCTACGAGCAGTACTTC	CASSVPTASSYEQYF